The rows below give T cell receptor beta chains drawn from one sample of a study of T cells after yellow fever vaccination. Using its own MiXCR run on the 5' RACE reads, TCRdb lists one record per CDR3 protein. The table records hundreds of thousands of distinct CDR3 sequences, roughly an eighth of them present only once. Material: PBMCs, obtained on the day of the yellow fever booster vaccination. The receptor set was obtained from a man aged 25-40 years who received the YFV17D yellow fever vaccine. Each CDR3 is given with its conserved first and last residue. Fields, in order: V gene, J gene, CDR3 protein.

v_gene: TRBV20-1
j_gene: TRBJ1-1
CDR3aa: CSALNTEAFF

v_gene: TRBV23-1
j_gene: TRBJ2-7
CDR3aa: CASSHGSCSQAYEQYF

v_gene: TRBV7-2
j_gene: TRBJ2-7
CDR3aa: CASSLGSGSGYEQYF

v_gene: TRBV24-1
j_gene: TRBJ2-5
CDR3aa: CATSKGAKETQYF

v_gene: TRBV18
j_gene: TRBJ2-7
CDR3aa: CASTYQGVKNYEQYF

v_gene: TRBV5-6
j_gene: TRBJ1-1
CDR3aa: CASSLNRGRATEAFF

v_gene: TRBV13
j_gene: TRBJ2-5
CDR3aa: CASSLTSTKTQYF

v_gene: TRBV20-1
j_gene: TRBJ2-7
CDR3aa: CSARDPLAGAYEQYF

v_gene: TRBV20-1
j_gene: TRBJ1-4
CDR3aa: CSAPRATNEKLFF

v_gene: TRBV12-3/TRBV12-4
j_gene: TRBJ1-2
CDR3aa: CASSSSGTGIYGYTF

v_gene: TRBV4-3
j_gene: TRBJ2-7
CDR3aa: CASSQARGRGPHEQYF

v_gene: TRBV14
j_gene: TRBJ2-1
CDR3aa: CASRPTSGTYSYNEQFF

v_gene: TRBV6-1
j_gene: TRBJ2-7
CDR3aa: CASSHGTSGSGYEQYF

v_gene: TRBV20-1
j_gene: TRBJ1-5
CDR3aa: CSAREDSNQPQHF

v_gene: TRBV7-9
j_gene: TRBJ2-1
CDR3aa: CASRSSTGTSGEQFF

v_gene: TRBV5-1
j_gene: TRBJ2-7
CDR3aa: CASSLTSGPLEQYF

v_gene: TRBV24-1
j_gene: TRBJ2-3
CDR3aa: CATSDLGGLTSGMTDTQYF

v_gene: TRBV20-1
j_gene: TRBJ2-1
CDR3aa: CSAVGQSERSGSFNEQFF

v_gene: TRBV29-1
j_gene: TRBJ1-1
CDR3aa: CSAWGRVGTEAFF

v_gene: TRBV10-1
j_gene: TRBJ2-4
CDR3aa: CASSEQYGAKNIQYF

v_gene: TRBV20-1
j_gene: TRBJ1-4
CDR3aa: CSASRSGRGEKLFF

v_gene: TRBV7-9
j_gene: TRBJ2-1
CDR3aa: CASSWTSGTHNEQFF

v_gene: TRBV3-1
j_gene: TRBJ2-1
CDR3aa: CASSRNLGRAVDEQFF

v_gene: TRBV29-1
j_gene: TRBJ1-1
CDR3aa: CSGRKTTAEAFF

v_gene: TRBV6-1
j_gene: TRBJ2-6
CDR3aa: CASTRLGGGSGGANVLTF

v_gene: TRBV12-3/TRBV12-4
j_gene: TRBJ2-1
CDR3aa: CASSLADRGGNEQFF

v_gene: TRBV5-1
j_gene: TRBJ2-1
CDR3aa: CASTLIRRRGASYNEQFF

v_gene: TRBV10-1
j_gene: TRBJ2-2
CDR3aa: CASSAGRATGELFF

v_gene: TRBV7-9
j_gene: TRBJ2-3
CDR3aa: CASSSQGGRSTDTQYF

v_gene: TRBV9
j_gene: TRBJ2-7
CDR3aa: CASSVSGGGVSYEQYF

v_gene: TRBV6-1
j_gene: TRBJ2-2
CDR3aa: CASRASGRANTGELFF

v_gene: TRBV5-1
j_gene: TRBJ1-5
CDR3aa: CASSLSSTGTQHF

v_gene: TRBV12-3/TRBV12-4
j_gene: TRBJ1-3
CDR3aa: CASGVPGGNTIYF

v_gene: TRBV7-2
j_gene: TRBJ2-3
CDR3aa: CASTKGVLASTDTQYF

v_gene: TRBV20-1
j_gene: TRBJ1-6
CDR3aa: CSARGTGNSPLHF

v_gene: TRBV5-1
j_gene: TRBJ2-5
CDR3aa: CASSSSRGGETQYF

v_gene: TRBV12-3/TRBV12-4
j_gene: TRBJ1-6
CDR3aa: CASSPNRWNSPLHF

v_gene: TRBV18
j_gene: TRBJ2-3
CDR3aa: CASSPLAGVPDTQYF

v_gene: TRBV4-3
j_gene: TRBJ2-1
CDR3aa: CASSQDGVAGVLSYNEQFF

v_gene: TRBV5-6
j_gene: TRBJ1-2
CDR3aa: CASSHLRYYGYTF

v_gene: TRBV20-1
j_gene: TRBJ1-2
CDR3aa: CSAADTVGGGAGYTF

v_gene: TRBV27
j_gene: TRBJ2-7
CDR3aa: CASSLRAGGYEQYF

v_gene: TRBV20-1
j_gene: TRBJ1-5
CDR3aa: CSAPKVNSNQPQHF

v_gene: TRBV6-4
j_gene: TRBJ2-2
CDR3aa: CASSDSDTGELFF

v_gene: TRBV6-1
j_gene: TRBJ2-1
CDR3aa: CASGGLAGTYEQFF

v_gene: TRBV20-1
j_gene: TRBJ2-1
CDR3aa: CSASPVEQFF

v_gene: TRBV10-3
j_gene: TRBJ2-3
CDR3aa: CAISESLASTDTQYF

v_gene: TRBV20-1
j_gene: TRBJ2-1
CDR3aa: CSAFRTGVSNEQFF

v_gene: TRBV7-2
j_gene: TRBJ1-5
CDR3aa: CASSLGLRTGGQPQHF

v_gene: TRBV6-1
j_gene: TRBJ1-6
CDR3aa: CASSEGQGNSPLHF

v_gene: TRBV4-3
j_gene: TRBJ2-5
CDR3aa: CASSQVVAGEKTQYF

v_gene: TRBV6-5
j_gene: TRBJ2-2
CDR3aa: CASSYRGWFEPLARSTGELFF

v_gene: TRBV19
j_gene: TRBJ1-2
CDR3aa: CASRGRENYGYTF

v_gene: TRBV5-1
j_gene: TRBJ2-3
CDR3aa: CASSLGTSGSPTDTQYF

v_gene: TRBV28
j_gene: TRBJ2-7
CDR3aa: CASSLPPDRWGSYEQYF